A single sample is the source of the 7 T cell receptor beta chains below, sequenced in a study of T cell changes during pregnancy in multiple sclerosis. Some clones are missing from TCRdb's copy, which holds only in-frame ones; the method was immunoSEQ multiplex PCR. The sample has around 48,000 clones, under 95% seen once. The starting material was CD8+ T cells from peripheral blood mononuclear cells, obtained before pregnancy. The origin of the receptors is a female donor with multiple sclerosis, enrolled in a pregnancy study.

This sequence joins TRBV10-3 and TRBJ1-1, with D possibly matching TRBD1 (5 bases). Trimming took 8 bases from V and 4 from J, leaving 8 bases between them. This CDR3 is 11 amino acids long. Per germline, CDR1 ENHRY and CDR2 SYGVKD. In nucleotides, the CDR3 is TGTGCCATCGGGGGGTCCACTGAAGCTTTCTTT. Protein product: CAIGGSTEAFF.

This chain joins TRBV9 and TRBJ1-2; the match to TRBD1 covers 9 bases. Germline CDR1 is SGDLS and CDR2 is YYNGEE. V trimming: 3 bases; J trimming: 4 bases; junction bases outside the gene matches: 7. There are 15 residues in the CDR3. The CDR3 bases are TGTGCCAGCAGCGGCCCCGGGACAGGGTCCTATGGCTACACCTTC. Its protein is CASSGPGTGSYGYTF. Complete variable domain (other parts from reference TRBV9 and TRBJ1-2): DSGVTQTPKHLITATGQRVTLRCSPRSGDLSVYWYQQSLDQGLQFLIQYYNGEERAKGNILERFSAQQFPDLHSELNLSSLELGDSALYFCASSGPGTGSYGYTFGSGTRLTVV.

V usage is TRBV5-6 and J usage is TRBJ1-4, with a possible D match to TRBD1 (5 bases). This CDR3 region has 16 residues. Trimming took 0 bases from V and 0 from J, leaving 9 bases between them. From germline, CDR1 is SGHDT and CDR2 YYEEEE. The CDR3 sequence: CASSLARGATNEKLFF. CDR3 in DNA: TGTGCCAGCAGCTTGGCTCGGGGGGCAACTAATGAAAAACTGTTTTTT.

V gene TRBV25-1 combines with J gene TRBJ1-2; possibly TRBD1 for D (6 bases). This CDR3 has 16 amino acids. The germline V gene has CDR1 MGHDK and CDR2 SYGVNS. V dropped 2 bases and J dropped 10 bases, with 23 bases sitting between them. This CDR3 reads CASSEGGGASIFDYTF. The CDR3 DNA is TGTGCCAGCAGTGAAGGGGGGGGCGCCTCAATCTTTGACTACACCTTC.

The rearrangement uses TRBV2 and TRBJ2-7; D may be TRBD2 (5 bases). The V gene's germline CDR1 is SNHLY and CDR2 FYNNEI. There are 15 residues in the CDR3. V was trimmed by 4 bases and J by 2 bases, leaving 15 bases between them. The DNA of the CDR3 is TGTGCCAGCAGTGGCCGGGCCCCGGGGACCTACGAGCAGTACTTC. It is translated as CASSGRAPGTYEQYF.

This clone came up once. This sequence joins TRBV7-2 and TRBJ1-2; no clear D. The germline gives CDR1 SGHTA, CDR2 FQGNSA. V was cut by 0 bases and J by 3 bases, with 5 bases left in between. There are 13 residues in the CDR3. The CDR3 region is CASSLALYYGYTF. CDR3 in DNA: TGTGCCAGCAGCTTAGCCCTCTACTATGGCTACACCTTC.

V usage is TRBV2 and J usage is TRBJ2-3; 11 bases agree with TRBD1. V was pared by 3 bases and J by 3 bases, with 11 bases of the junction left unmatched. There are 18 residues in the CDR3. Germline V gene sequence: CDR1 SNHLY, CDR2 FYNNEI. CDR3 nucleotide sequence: TGTGCCAGCAGTGACCCCAGACCCGGGACAGGGGGGACAGATACGCAGTATTTT. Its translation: CASSDPRPGTGGTDTQYF.